This TCR beta chain derives from a study of blood T cell repertoires in COVID-19. Study as a whole: COVID-19 samples, acute and convalescent, were from the United States, Italy and Spain. PBMCs, B-cell-depleted T cells, or T cells were the source of the cDNA or gDNA that made up the material.

Original data processing: Quantification of nucleated cells was approximated via reference gene primer amplification. Profiling relied on immunoSEQ multiplex PCR, and the TCRdb table lists in-frame clones only, not all of them. The V and J calls and clone size were taken over from that table, and D and trimming were inferred from the DNA. The data show approximately 220,000 clones, with around 89% seen just once and 3.5% held by the top ten. Clinical history as reported by participants underpinned cohort assignment. This CDR3 has 13 amino acids. The junction had 3 bases not matched to a gene; V was cut back by 8 bases and J by 5 bases. Germline CDR1 is KGHDR and CDR2 is SFDVKD.

The sequence was obtained from a woman aged 18-30 years in a cohort exposed to, infected with or recovered from COVID-19 (not recorded which). Sequencing was done on a sample of PBMCs or T cells enriched from blood (not recorded which). The J gene is TRBJ2-3, the V gene TRBV24-1; TRBD1 matches 10 bases. The CDR3 DNA sequence: TGTGCCACCAAAGGACAGGGGGAAGATACGCAGTATTTT. This gives the protein CATKGQGEDTQYF.